This T cell receptor beta chain was identified during a study of cytomegalovirus exposure and HLA in healthy donors. Whole-study results and caveats: Among TCR beta chains, those listed as cytomegalovirus-associated numbered under 200. The CMV antigen specificity of a few CMV-associated chains was confirmed through in vitro analysis. Within the roughly 120 validation repertoires, first-cohort TCR clusters tended to co-occur, according to a later analysis.

The donors were in the approximately 110-subject validation cohort; that cohort was separate from the approximately 700-subject first cohort. The data were produced by immunoSEQ multiplex PCR, yet TCRdb's version contains in-frame clones alone and is incomplete. The table lists 100,000 to 150,000 clones, 88% of them singletons. The CDR3 loop spans 16 amino acids. The J segment lost 7 bases and the V segment lost 4 bases, leaving 17 bases of the junction unmatched. CDR1 is SGHRS, CDR2 YFSETQ, per germline. This clone appeared a few times. Its antigen is not identified. Sequencing was done on a sample of PBMCs. The receptor's source is a man aged 25 to 40 in good health and CMV-seronegative. V is TRBV5-1 and J is TRBJ2-7; 7 bases map to TRBD2. The DNA for the CDR3 is TGCGCCAGCAGCCCACAAAGTCAGGCGGTGGGGGGGGAGCAGTACTTC. Amino acid sequence: CASSPQSQAVGGEQYF.